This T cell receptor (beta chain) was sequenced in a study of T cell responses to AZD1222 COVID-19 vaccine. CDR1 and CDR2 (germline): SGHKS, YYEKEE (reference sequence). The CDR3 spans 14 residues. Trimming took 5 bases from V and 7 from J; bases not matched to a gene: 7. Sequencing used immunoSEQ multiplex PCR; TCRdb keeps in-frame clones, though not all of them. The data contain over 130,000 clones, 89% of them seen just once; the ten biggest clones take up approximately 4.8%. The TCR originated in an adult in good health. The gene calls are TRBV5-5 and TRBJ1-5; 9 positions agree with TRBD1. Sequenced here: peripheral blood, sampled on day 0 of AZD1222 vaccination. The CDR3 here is CASRRDRVGQPQHF. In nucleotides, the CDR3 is TGTGCCAGCAGAAGGGACAGGGTCGGGCAGCCCCAGCATTTT.